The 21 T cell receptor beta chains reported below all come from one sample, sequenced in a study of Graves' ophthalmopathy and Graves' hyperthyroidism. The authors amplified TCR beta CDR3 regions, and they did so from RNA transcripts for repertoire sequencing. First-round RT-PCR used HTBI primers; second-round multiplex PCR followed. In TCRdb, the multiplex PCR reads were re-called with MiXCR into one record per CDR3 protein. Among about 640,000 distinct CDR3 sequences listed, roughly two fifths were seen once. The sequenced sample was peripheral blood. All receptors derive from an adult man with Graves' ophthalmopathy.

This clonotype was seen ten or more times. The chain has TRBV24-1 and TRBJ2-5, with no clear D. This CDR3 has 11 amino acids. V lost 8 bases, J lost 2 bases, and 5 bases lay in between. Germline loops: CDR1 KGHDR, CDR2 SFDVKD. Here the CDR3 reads CATMEQETQYF. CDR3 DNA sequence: TGTGCCACCATGGAGCAAGAGACCCAGTACTTC.

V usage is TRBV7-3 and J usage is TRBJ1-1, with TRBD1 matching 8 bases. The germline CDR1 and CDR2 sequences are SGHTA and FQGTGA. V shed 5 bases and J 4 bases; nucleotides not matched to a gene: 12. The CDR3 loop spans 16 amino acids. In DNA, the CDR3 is TGTGCCAGCAGCCCGGGGACAGGACCGACGGTCACTGAAGCTTTCTTT. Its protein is CASSPGTGPTVTEAFF.

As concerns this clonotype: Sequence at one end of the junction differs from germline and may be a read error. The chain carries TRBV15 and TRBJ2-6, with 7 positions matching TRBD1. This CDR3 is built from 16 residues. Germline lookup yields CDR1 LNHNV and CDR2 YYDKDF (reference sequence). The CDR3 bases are TGTGCCACCAGCAGAGATAAAATGGCAGGGGGCAACGTCCTGACTTTC. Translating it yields CATSRDKMAGGNVLTF. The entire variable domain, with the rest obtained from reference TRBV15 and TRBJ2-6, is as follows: DAMVIQNPRYQVTQFGKPVTLSCSQTLNHNVMYWYQQKSSQAPKLLFHYYDKDFNNEADTPDNFQSRRPNTSFCFLDIRSPGLGDTAMYLCATSRDKMAGGNVLTFGAGSRLTVL.

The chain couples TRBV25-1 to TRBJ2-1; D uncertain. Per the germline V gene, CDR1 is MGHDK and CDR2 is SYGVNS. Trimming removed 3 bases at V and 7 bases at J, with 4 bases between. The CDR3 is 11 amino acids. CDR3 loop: CASSDVNEQFF. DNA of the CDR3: TGTGCCAGCAGTGACGTGAATGAGCAGTTCTTC.

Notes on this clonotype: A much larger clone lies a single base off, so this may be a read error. The CDR3 nucleotides are TGTGCCAGCAGCTCGGGGGACCGGGAAAAACTGTTTTTT. Translated: CASSSGDREKLFF. The chain is built from TRBV11-2 and TRBJ1-4, with D perhaps TRBD1 (5 bases). The ends were cut back, 4 bases at V and 8 bases at J, with 11 bases in the middle. CDR1 is SGHAT, CDR2 FQNNGV, per germline. The CDR3 is 13 residues long.

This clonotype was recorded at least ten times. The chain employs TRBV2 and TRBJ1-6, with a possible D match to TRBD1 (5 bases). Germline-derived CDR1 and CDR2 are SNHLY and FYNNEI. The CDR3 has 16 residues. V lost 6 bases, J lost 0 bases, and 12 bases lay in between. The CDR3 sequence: CASRRDRSSYNSPLHF. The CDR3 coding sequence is TGTGCCAGCAGGAGGGACCGAAGCTCCTATAATTCACCCCTCCACTTT.

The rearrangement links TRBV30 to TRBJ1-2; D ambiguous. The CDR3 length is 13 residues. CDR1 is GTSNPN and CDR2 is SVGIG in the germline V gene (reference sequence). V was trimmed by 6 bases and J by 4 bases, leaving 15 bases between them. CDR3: CACGPISRYGYTF. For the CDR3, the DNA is TGTGCCTGTGGACCGATTTCCCGCTATGGCTACACCTTC.

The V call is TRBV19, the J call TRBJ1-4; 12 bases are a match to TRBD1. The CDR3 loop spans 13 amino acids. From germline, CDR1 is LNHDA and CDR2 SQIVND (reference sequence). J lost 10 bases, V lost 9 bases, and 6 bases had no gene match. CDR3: CASGTGGNGKLFF. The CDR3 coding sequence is TGTGCCAGCGGGACAGGGGGCAACGGAAAACTGTTTTTT.

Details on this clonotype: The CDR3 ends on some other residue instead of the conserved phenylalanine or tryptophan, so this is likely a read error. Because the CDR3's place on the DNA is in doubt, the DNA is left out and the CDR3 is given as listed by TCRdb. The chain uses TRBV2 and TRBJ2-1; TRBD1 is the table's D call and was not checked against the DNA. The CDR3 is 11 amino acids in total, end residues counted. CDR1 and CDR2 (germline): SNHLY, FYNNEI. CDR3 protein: CASSVLGGQDT.

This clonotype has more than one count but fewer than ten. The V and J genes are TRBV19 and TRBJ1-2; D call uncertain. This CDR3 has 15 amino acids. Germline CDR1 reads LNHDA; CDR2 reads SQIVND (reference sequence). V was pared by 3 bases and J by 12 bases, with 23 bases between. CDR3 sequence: CASSISSGGKYVDTF. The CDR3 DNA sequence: TGTGCCAGTAGTATCTCTTCAGGTGGAAAGTATGTAGACACCTTC. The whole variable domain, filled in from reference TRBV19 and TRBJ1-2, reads DGGITQSPKYLFRKEGQNVTLSCEQNLNHDAMYWYRQDPGQGLRLIYYSQIVNDFQKGDIAEGYSVSREKKESFPLTVTSAQKNPTAFYLCASSISSGGKYVDTFGSGTRLTVV.

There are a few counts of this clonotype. In nucleotides, the CDR3 is TGTGCCAGCAGTTACCTGCGGCCCTCGCCCAATCAGCCCCAGCATTTT. Its protein product is CASSYLRPSPNQPQHF. The chain couples TRBV6-6 to TRBJ1-5; D remains unclear. Germline-derived CDR1 and CDR2 are MNHNY and SVGAGI (reference sequence). This CDR3 region has 16 residues. V was shortened by 2 bases and J by 3 bases, with 14 bases between the two germline ends.

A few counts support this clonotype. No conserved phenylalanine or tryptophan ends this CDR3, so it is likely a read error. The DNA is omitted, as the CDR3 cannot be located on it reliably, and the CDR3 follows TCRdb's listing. CDR3: CASSLEAG. J is TRBJ2-7 and V is TRBV7-2; the tabulated D call, TRBD2, remains unverified against the DNA. Germline CDR1 SGHTA, CDR2 FQGNSA. The CDR3 has 8 residues if both end residues are counted.

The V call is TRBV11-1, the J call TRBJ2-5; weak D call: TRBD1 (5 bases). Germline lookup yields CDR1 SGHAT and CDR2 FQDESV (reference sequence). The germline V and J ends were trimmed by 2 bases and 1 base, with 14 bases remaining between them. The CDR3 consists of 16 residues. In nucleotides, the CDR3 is TGTGCCAGCAGCTTATCCGTGTGGGGCATCCAAGAGACCCAGTACTTC. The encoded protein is CASSLSVWGIQETQYF.

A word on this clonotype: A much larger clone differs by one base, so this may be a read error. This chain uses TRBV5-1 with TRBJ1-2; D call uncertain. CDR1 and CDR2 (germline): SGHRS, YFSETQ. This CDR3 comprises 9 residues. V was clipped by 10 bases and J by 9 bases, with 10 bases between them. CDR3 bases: TGCGCCGGCATGTATTGCTACACCTTC. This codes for CAGMYCYTF. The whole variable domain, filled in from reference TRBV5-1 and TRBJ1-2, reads KAGVTQTPRYLIKTRGQQVTLSCSPISGHRSVSWYQQTPGQGLQFLFEYFSETQRNKGNFPGRFSGRQFSNSRSEMNVSTLELGDSALYLCAGMYCYTFGSGTRLTVV.

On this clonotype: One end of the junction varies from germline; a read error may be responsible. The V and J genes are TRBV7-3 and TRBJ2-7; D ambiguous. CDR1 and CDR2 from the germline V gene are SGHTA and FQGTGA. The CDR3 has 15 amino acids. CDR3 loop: CASSPPSRTSHEQYF. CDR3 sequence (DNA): TGTGCCAGCAGCCCCCCATCCAGGACCTCCCACGAGCAGTACTTC.

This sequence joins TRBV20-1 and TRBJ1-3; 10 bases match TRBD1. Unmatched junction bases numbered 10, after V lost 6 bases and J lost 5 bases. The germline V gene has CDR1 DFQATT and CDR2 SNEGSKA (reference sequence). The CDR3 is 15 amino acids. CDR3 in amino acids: CSAPDRGRDRNTIYF. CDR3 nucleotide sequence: TGCAGTGCCCCGGACAGGGGGAGAGATAGAAACACCATATATTTT.

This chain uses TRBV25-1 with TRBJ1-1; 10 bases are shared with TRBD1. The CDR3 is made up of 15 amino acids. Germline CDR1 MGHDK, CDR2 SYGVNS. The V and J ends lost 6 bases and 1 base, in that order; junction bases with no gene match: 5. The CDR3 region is CASRAGTGENTEAFF. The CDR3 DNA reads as TGTGCCAGCAGAGCCGGGACAGGGGAGAACACTGAAGCTTTCTTT. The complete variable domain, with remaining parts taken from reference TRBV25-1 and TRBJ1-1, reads EADIYQTPRYLVIGTGKKITLECSQTMGHDKMYWYQQDPGMELHLIHYSYGVNSTEKGDLSSESTVSRIRTEHFPLTLESARPSHTSQYLCASRAGTGENTEAFFGQGTRLTVV.

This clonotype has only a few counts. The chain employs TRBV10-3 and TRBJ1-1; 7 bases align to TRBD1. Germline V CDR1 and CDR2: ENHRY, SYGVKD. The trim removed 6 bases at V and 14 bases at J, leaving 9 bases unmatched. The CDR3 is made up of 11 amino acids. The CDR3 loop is CAIRGTDEQFF. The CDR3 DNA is TGTGCCATCAGGGGGACAGATGAGCAGTTCTTT.

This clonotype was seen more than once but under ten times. CDR3 region: CASSQDPPRNYGYTF. CDR3 DNA sequence: TGTGCCAGCAGCCAAGATCCCCCCCGAAACTATGGCTACACCTTC. This rearrangement joins TRBV3-1 to TRBJ1-2; no definite D call. The CDR3 has 15 residues. Per germline, CDR1 LGHDT and CDR2 YNNKEL (reference sequence). Trimming took off 0 bases at V and 2 bases at J, with 10 bases between the two ends.

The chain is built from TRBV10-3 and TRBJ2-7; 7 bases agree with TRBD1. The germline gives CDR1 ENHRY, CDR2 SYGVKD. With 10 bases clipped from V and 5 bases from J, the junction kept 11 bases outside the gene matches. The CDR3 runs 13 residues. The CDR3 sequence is CATRGDSGNEQYF. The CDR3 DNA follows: TGTGCCACCCGAGGGGACAGCGGCAACGAGCAGTACTTC.

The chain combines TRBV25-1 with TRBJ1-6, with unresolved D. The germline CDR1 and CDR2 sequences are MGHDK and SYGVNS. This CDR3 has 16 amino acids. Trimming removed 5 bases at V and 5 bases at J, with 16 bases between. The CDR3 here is CASSYSKMRDNSPLHF. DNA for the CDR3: TGTGCCAGCAGTTACTCGAAAATGCGGGATAATTCACCCCTCCACTTT.